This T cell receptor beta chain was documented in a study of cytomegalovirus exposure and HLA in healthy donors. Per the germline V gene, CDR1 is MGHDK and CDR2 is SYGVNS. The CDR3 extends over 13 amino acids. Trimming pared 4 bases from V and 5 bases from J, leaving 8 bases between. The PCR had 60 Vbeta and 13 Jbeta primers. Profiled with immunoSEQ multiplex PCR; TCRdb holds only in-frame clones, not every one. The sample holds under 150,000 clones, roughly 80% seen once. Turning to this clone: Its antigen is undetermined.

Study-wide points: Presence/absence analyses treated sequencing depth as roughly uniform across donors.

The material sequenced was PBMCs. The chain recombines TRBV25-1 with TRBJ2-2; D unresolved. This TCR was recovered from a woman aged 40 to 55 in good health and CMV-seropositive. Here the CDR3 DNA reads TGTGCCAGCAGTGGATCCGGGACCGGGGAGCTGTTTTTT. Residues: CASSGSGTGELFF.